Reported below is one T cell receptor beta chain. A much more abundant neighbour one base away suggests this may be a read error. MiXCR was run by TCRdb on the RT-PCR reads, yielding one entry per CDR3 protein. The sample consists of some 960,000 distinct CDR3 sequences, roughly 18% of them appearing once. These data are taken from a study of patients and donors after allogeneic stem cell transplantation. Trimming left V 4 bases short and J 6 bases short, with 14 bases between. CDR3 length: 13 residues. Germline V gene data show CDR1 as SGHRS and CDR2 as YFSETQ. Sequenced input: blood, either unsorted or a sorted T cell fraction (not recorded which). The rearrangement links TRBV5-1 to TRBJ2-7; D is perhaps TRBD1 (6 bases). The receptor comes from a human donor who was either an allogeneic HSCT recipient or a stem cell or donor lymphocyte infusion donor (not recorded which). It is not recorded whose cells these are; they may come from a transplant donor. The CDR3 is CASSGTPTCEQYF. The CDR3 region has the DNA TGCGCCAGCAGCGGGACACCTACCTGCGAGCAGTACTTC.